The sequence of this T cell receptor beta chain was determined in a study of cytomegalovirus exposure and HLA in healthy donors. Germline values: CDR1 MGHRA, CDR2 YSYEKL. The CDR3 length is 14 residues. V lost 0 bases and J lost 0, with 4 bases in between. Researchers ran the PCR with 60 Vbeta and 13 Jbeta primers. The table came from immunoSEQ multiplex PCR; TCRdb's copy has only in-frame clones and leaves some out. The table has about 230,000 clones, around 85% seen once. The rearrangement joins TRBV4-1 to TRBJ2-3; D ambiguous. The TCR was taken from a human donor in good health. Sequenced sample: PBMCs. Here the CDR3 DNA reads TGCGCCAGCAGCCAAGACAGGAGCACAGATACGCAGTATTTT. Residues: CASSQDRSTDTQYF.